What follows describes a single T cell receptor (beta chain). The antigen remains undetermined. This CDR3 is 12 amino acids long. CDR1 and CDR2 (germline): LGHNT, FRNRAP. The V gene lost 1 base and the J gene lost 5 bases, with 5 bases spanning the gap. This sample stems from a study of shared clonotypes between healthy human individuals. Whole-study results and caveats: Some naive CD4 clonotypes, roughly 4.8%, turned up in common across four donors. Blood was the only sampled material, and tissue repertoires likely differ. Estimated richness was generally greater in naive than memory subsets.

The authors ran the assay at deep level. Sequenced by immunoSEQ multiplex PCR; TCRdb stores in-frame clones only, minus some. The table records around 2.3 million clones, around 95% of them present only once. The chain links TRBV12-5 to TRBJ2-5; D is unresolved. The origin of this receptor is a young man in good health. The sample taken for sequencing was naive CD4+ T cells sorted from blood. Subset meaning: CD45RA+ positively selected. Here the CDR3 DNA reads TGTGCTAGTGGTTTGGGCCGGGAGACCCAGTACTTC. It translates to CASGLGRETQYF.